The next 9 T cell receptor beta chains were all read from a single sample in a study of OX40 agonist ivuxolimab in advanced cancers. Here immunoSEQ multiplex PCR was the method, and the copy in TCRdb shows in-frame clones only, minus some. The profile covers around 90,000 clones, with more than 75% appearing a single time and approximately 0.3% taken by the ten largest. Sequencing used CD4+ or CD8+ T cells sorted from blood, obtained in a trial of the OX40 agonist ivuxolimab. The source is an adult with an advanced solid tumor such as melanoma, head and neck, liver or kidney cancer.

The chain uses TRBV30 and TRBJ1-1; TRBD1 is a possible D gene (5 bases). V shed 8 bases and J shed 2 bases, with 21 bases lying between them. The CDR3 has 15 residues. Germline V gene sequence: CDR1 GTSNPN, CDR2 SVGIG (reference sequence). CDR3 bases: TGTGCCCTGATATCTGACAGTTACTTTAACACTGAAGCTTTCTTT. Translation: CALISDSYFNTEAFF.

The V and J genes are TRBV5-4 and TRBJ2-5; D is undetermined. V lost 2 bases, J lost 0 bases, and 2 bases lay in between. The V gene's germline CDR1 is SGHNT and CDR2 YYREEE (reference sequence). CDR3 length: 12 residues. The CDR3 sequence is CASSFDQETQYF. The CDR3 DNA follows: TGTGCCAGCAGCTTCGACCAAGAGACCCAGTACTTC.

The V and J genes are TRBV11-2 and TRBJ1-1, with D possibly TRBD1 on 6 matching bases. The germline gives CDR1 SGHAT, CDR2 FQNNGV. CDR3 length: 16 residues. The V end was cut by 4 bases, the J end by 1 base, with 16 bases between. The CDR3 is CASSSIRDTKNTEAFF. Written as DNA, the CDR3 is TGTGCCAGCAGCTCGATCCGGGACACCAAGAACACTGAAGCTTTCTTT.

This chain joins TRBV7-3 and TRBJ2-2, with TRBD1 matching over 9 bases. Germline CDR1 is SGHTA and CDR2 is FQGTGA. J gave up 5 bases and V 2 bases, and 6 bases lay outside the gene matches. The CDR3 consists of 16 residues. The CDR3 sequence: CASSLQPGQGTGELFF. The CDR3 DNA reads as TGTGCCAGCAGCTTACAACCGGGACAGGGAACCGGGGAGCTGTTTTTT.

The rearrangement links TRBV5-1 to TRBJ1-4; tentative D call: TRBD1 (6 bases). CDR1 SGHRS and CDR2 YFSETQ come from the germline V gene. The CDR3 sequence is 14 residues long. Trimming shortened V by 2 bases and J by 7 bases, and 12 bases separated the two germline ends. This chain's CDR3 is CASSLTGNAEKLFF. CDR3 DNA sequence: TGCGCCAGCAGCTTAACAGGGAATGCTGAAAAACTGTTTTTT.

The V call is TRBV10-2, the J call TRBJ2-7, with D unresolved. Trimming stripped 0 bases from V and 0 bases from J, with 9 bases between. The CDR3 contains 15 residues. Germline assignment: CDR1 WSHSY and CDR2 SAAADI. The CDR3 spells CASSESWNSSYEQYF. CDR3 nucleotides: TGCGCCAGCAGTGAGTCTTGGAATAGCTCCTACGAGCAGTACTTC.

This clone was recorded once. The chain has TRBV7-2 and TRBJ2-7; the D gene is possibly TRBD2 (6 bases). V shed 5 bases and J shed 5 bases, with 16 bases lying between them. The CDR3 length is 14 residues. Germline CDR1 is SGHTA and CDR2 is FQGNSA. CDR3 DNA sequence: TGTGCCAGCAGCCGGGACTTCCGATCAGACGAGCAGTACTTC. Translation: CASSRDFRSDEQYF.

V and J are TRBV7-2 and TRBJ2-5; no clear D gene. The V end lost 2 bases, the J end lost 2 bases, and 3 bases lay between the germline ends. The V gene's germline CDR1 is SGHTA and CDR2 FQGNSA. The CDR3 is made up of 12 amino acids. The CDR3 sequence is CASSLQQETQYF. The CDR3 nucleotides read TGTGCCAGCAGCTTACAACAAGAGACCCAGTACTTC.

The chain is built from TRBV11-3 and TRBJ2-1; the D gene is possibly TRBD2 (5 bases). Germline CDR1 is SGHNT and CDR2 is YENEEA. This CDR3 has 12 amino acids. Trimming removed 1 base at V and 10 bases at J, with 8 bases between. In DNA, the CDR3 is TGTGCCAGCAGCTTAGGCTGGAGGGAGCAGTTCTTC. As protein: CASSLGWREQFF. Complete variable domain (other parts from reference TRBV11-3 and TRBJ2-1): EAGVVQSPRYKIIEKKQPVAFWCNPISGHNTLYWYLQNLGQGPELLIRYENEEAVDDSQLPKDRFSAERLKGVDSTLKIQPAELGDSAVYLCASSLGWREQFFGPGTRLTVL.